This TCR beta chain was sequenced during a study of cytomegalovirus exposure and HLA in healthy donors. Whole-study findings and limits: Using a false discovery rate of 0.05, a later analysis showed that 16,951 TCR beta sequences were associated with HLA alleles.

Germline V gene lookup returns CDR1 MNHNY and CDR2 SVGAGI (reference sequence). There are 14 residues in the CDR3. Trimming removed 5 bases from V and 4 bases from J; junction bases left unmatched: 6. A multiplex PCR was run with 60 Vbeta primers and 13 Jbeta primers. The assay was immunoSEQ multiplex PCR, and TCRdb's table has in-frame clones only and misses some. Here the sample table reports approximately 71,000 clones. As concerns this clone: Its antigen is undetermined.

V gene TRBV6-6 combines with J gene TRBJ2-5, with 8 bases lining up with TRBD2. This receptor was obtained from a female donor in good health and CMV-seropositive. Sample: PBMCs. The CDR3 loop reads CASSQTGGAETQYF. For the CDR3, the DNA is TGTGCCAGCAGTCAAACCGGGGGGGCAGAGACCCAGTACTTC.